The 6 T cell receptor beta chains presented below share a single source sample, sequenced in a study of blood T cell repertoires in COVID-19. TCRdb's table, derived via immunoSEQ multiplex PCR, lists solely in-frame clones and lacks some. The sample has 60,000 to 65,000 clones; more than 65% are singletons. Sequencing input: peripheral blood. Source of these receptors: a human donor in a cohort sampled during active COVID-19.

This sequence joins TRBV28 and TRBJ2-5; 12 bases fit TRBD2. CDR3 size: 17 residues. Germline V gives CDR1 MDHEN, CDR2 SYDVKM. J was trimmed by 5 bases and V by 0 bases; bases with no gene match: 7. The CDR3 loop is CASSLWQTSGGLETQYF. The DNA for the CDR3 is TGTGCCAGCAGTTTATGGCAGACTAGCGGGGGATTGGAGACCCAGTACTTC.

V usage is TRBV28 and J usage is TRBJ2-7; D perhaps matches TRBD1 (5 bases). There are 12 residues in the CDR3. Germline lookup yields CDR1 MDHEN and CDR2 SYDVKM. V was cut by 6 bases and J by 4 bases, with 10 bases left in between. CDR3 sequence reads: CASSRKGYEQYF. In DNA form, the CDR3 reads TGTGCCAGCAGCCGGAAGGGGTACGAGCAGTACTTC.

This sequence joins TRBV19 and TRBJ1-2, with 9 nucleotides matching TRBD1. The CDR3 has 13 residues. The germline gives CDR1 LNHDA, CDR2 SQIVND (reference sequence). After removal of 8 bases from V and 8 bases from J, the junction contained 9 bases not matched to a gene. CDR3 nucleotide sequence: TGTGCCAGTTCCACCCGGGGGACAGGGGGCTACACCTTC. Residues: CASSTRGTGGYTF.

The gene calls are TRBV6-5 and TRBJ1-1, with 9 nucleotides matching TRBD1. This CDR3 is 14 amino acids long. The germline V gene has CDR1 MNHEY and CDR2 SVGAGI. The V gene end was trimmed by 4 bases and the J gene end by 6 bases; junction bases not matched to a gene: 6. The CDR3 coding sequence is TGTGCCAGCAGTTGGGACAGGGATGTTCCTGAAGCTTTCTTT. It encodes CASSWDRDVPEAFF.

This clone was seen only a few times. Other DNA sequences of this sample code for an identical CDR3. The V call is TRBV4-3, the J call TRBJ1-1, with D perhaps TRBD1 (5 bases). The CDR3 totals 12 residues. Trimming removed 4 bases at V and 7 bases at J, with 10 bases between. The germline CDR1 and CDR2 sequences are LGHNA and YSLEER. CDR3 in DNA: TGCGCCAGCAGCCGGGTCCAGGGTGAAGCTTTCTTT. Translating gives CASSRVQGEAFF.

The rearrangement uses TRBV2 and TRBJ2-2; D possibly corresponds to TRBD1 (5 bases). V dropped 8 bases and J dropped 3 bases, with 13 bases sitting between them. Germline V CDR1 and CDR2: SNHLY, FYNNEI. The CDR3 contains 14 residues. The CDR3 DNA is TGTGCCAGCCGGTGGCAGGGTGACACCGGGGAGCTGTTTTTT. Translated, it gives CASRWQGDTGELFF.